The 30 T cell receptor beta chains given below trace back to one sample, sequenced in a study of T cells after posttransplantation cyclophosphamide. Repertoires were generated with immunoSEQ multiplex PCR, while TCRdb's copy carries only in-frame clones and drops some. The sample has tens of thousands of clones, none seen only once. Sequenced: PBMCs. The receptors were sampled from a man aged 50 to 60 in good health, CMV-negative, and a related stem cell transplant donor.

The table lists this clone with many counts. The V and J genes are TRBV6-6 and TRBJ1-6; D is undetermined. Germline CDR1 MNHNY, CDR2 SVGAGI (reference sequence). The CDR3 consists of 15 residues. With 2 bases removed from V and 7 bases from J, the gap between germline ends came to 12 bases. The CDR3 DNA follows: TGTGCCAGCAGTTACCCACTAGTCCGGAATTCACCCCTCCACTTT. Translation gives CASSYPLVRNSPLHF.

The V and J genes are TRBV6-8 and TRBJ1-1; 7 nucleotides agree with TRBD1. This CDR3 has 14 amino acids. With 2 bases clipped from V and 5 bases from J, the junction kept 5 bases outside the gene matches. CDR1 and CDR2 (germline): MNHGY, SAAAGT. The chain's CDR3 is CASSYRQGWTEAFF. In DNA, the CDR3 is TGTGCCAGCAGTTACCGACAGGGTTGGACTGAAGCTTTCTTT.

This clone was counted many times. CDR3 residues: CASSLDIGSGSYTF. DNA of the CDR3: TGTGCCAGCAGCTTGGATATAGGGAGTGGAAGCTACACCTTC. The genes are TRBV5-5 and TRBJ1-2; D ambiguous. This CDR3 has 14 residues. V shed 0 bases and J shed 9 bases, with 15 bases lying between them. The germline CDR1 and CDR2 sequences are SGHKS and YYEKEE (reference sequence).

This clone has at least ten counts. V gene TRBV29-1 combines with J gene TRBJ1-1, with 7 bases identical to TRBD1. The CDR3 spans 14 residues. The trim removed 4 bases at V and 0 bases at J, leaving 5 bases unmatched. Germline V gene sequence: CDR1 SQVTM, CDR2 ANQGSEA. CDR3: CSVVLGQMNTEAFF. The DNA for the CDR3 is TGCAGCGTTGTTTTGGGACAGATGAACACTGAAGCTTTCTTT.

This clone has at least ten counts. This chain uses TRBV7-9 with TRBJ1-1; D is perhaps TRBD1 (6 bases). The CDR3 extends over 15 amino acids. CDR1 is SEHNR, CDR2 FQNEAQ, per germline (reference sequence). Trimming pared 4 bases from V and 2 bases from J, leaving 14 bases between. CDR3 DNA: TGTGCCAGCAGCTCCAGTCGGACAGCAAACACTGAAGCTTTCTTT. It codes for CASSSSRTANTEAFF.

This clone was recorded at least ten times. The rearrangement links TRBV10-3 to TRBJ1-6, with TRBD1 identical over 8 bases. The CDR3 spans 17 residues. Germline V CDR1 and CDR2: ENHRY, SYGVKD. V lost 3 bases and J lost 6; bases outside the gene matches: 10. DNA for the CDR3: TGTGCCATCAGTGACGGACAGGGCATCCGAGGTAATTCACCCCTCCACTTT. Its protein is CAISDGQGIRGNSPLHF.

This clone was seen repeatedly, ten times or more. The chain combines TRBV11-2 with TRBJ2-7, with TRBD1 matching over 10 bases. The length of the CDR3 is 15 residues. Looked up from germline, CDR1 is SGHAT and CDR2 is FQNNGV. After removal of 1 base from V and 2 bases from J, the junction contained 2 bases not matched to a gene. The CDR3 DNA follows: TGTGCCAGCAGCTTAGCGGGACAGGGGACCTACGAGCAGTACTTC. It codes for CASSLAGQGTYEQYF.

This clone was seen repeatedly, ten times or more. The rearrangement links TRBV18 to TRBJ1-1; 7 positions match TRBD1. V trimming: 0 bases; J trimming: 3 bases; junction bases outside the gene matches: 7. This CDR3 comprises 16 residues. The V gene's germline CDR1 is KGHSH and CDR2 LQKENI. The CDR3 nucleotides are TGTGCCAGCTCACCACCGTTGACAGGGCTATACACTGAAGCTTTCTTT. It encodes CASSPPLTGLYTEAFF.

This clone has at least ten counts. The rearrangement links TRBV7-6 to TRBJ2-2, with 12 positions matching TRBD2. Germline-derived CDR1 and CDR2 are SGHVS and FNYEAQ. Trimming cost V 3 bases and J 3 bases; bases outside gene matches: 2. CDR3 length equals 16 residues. CDR3 in DNA: TGTGCCAGCAGCTTCTCTAGCGGGAGGGACACCGGGGAGCTGTTTTTT. This sequence encodes CASSFSSGRDTGELFF.

There are many counts of this clone. The chain joins TRBV19 to TRBJ1-2; 8 positions agree with TRBD1. The CDR3 loop spans 12 amino acids. With V trimmed by 6 bases and J by 8 bases, 5 bases remained unmatched. The germline V gene encodes CDR1 LNHDA and CDR2 SQIVND (reference sequence). The CDR3 nucleotides are TGTGCCAGTAGCCGGACAGGGCGCGGCTACACCTTC. Its translation is CASSRTGRGYTF.

This clone showed up many times. The gene calls are TRBV18 and TRBJ1-1; no firm D call. The CDR3 totals 12 residues. Germline loops: CDR1 KGHSH, CDR2 LQKENI. The ends were cut back, 0 bases at V and 10 bases at J, with 9 bases in the middle. CDR3 residues: CASSPPSRGAFF. In DNA form, the CDR3 reads TGTGCCAGCTCACCACCCAGTCGGGGAGCTTTCTTT.

This clone was observed at least ten times. J is TRBJ2-1 and V is TRBV7-6, with 8 bases fitting TRBD2. This CDR3 is 15 amino acids long. V lost 3 bases, J lost 4 bases, and 5 bases stayed unmatched. In germline, CDR1 is SGHVS, CDR2 FNYEAQ. The chain's CDR3 is CASSLAGGRYNEQFF. The CDR3 DNA is TGTGCCAGCAGCTTGGCGGGGGGAAGGTACAATGAGCAGTTCTTC.

The chain has TRBV9 and TRBJ2-3; 15 nucleotides align to TRBD2. Looked up from germline, CDR1 is SGDLS and CDR2 is YYNGEE. The CDR3 length is 17 residues. J lost 2 bases, V lost 4 bases, and 5 bases had no gene match. In DNA, the CDR3 is TGTGCCAGCAGCTATGGGACTAGCGGGGGGCTCACAGATACGCAGTATTTT. Translating gives CASSYGTSGGLTDTQYF.

This clone came up many times. The chain recombines TRBV6-5 with TRBJ2-1; 7 bases line up with TRBD2. The CDR3 extends over 15 amino acids. Germline V gives CDR1 MNHEY, CDR2 SVGAGI. V lost 7 bases, J lost 3 bases, and 9 bases stayed unmatched. The CDR3 nucleotides are TGTGCCAGCATGGCCGAGCGGGGCTTCTACAATGAGCAGTTCTTC. Translation: CASMAERGFYNEQFF.

Only a few counts were recorded for this clone. This chain uses TRBV27 with TRBJ2-3; no firm D call. CDR3 length: 16 residues. Trimming removed 5 bases from V and 2 bases from J, with 17 bases in between. CDR1 and CDR2 (germline): MNHEY, SMNVEV (reference sequence). In nucleotides, the CDR3 is TGTGCCAGCAGTAAGACCCTCGGCCGGGTCACAGATACGCAGTATTTT. Translation gives CASSKTLGRVTDTQYF.

This clone was observed at least ten times. This chain uses TRBV5-4 with TRBJ2-2; 7 nucleotides agree with TRBD1. This CDR3 has 16 residues. The V segment lost 1 base and the J segment 4 bases; nucleotides outside the gene matches: 7. Germline CDR1 reads SGHNT; CDR2 reads YYREEE (reference sequence). For the CDR3, the DNA is TGTGCCAGCAGCTTGATAGGGGGCGCGCCCACCGGGGAGCTGTTTTTT. It specifies CASSLIGGAPTGELFF.

Many counts were recorded for this clone. The chain carries TRBV7-9 and TRBJ1-1; D remains unclear. Germline V gene lookup returns CDR1 SEHNR and CDR2 FQNEAQ (reference sequence). The CDR3 covers 14 residues. Trimming pared 3 bases from V and 1 base from J, leaving 9 bases between. The CDR3 sequence: CASSFTRGNTEAFF. The CDR3, as DNA: TGTGCCAGCAGCTTCACTCGGGGGAACACTGAAGCTTTCTTT.

This clone was counted many times. V is TRBV5-4 and J is TRBJ1-6, with a possible D match to TRBD1 (5 bases). CDR1 is SGHNT, CDR2 YYREEE, per germline (reference sequence). Trimming removed 0 bases from V and 10 bases from J, with 14 bases in between. The CDR3 is made up of 15 amino acids. CDR3 sequence (DNA): TGTGCCAGCAGCTTGGGCCAGGGTTTGAGCTCACCCCTCCACTTT. This translates into CASSLGQGLSSPLHF.

This chain uses TRBV11-2 with TRBJ2-1; 11 nucleotides line up with TRBD2. Germline V gene sequence: CDR1 SGHAT, CDR2 FQNNGV. There are 18 residues in the CDR3. J lost 2 bases, V lost 1 base, and 7 bases had no gene match. In DNA form, the CDR3 reads TGTGCCAGCAGCTTAGGGCTAGCGGGAGGAAGGGCCTACAATGAGCAGTTCTTC. The encoded protein is CASSLGLAGGRAYNEQFF.

This clone came up many times. The chain combines TRBV10-3 with TRBJ2-2; 15 positions agree with TRBD2. Germline loops: CDR1 ENHRY, CDR2 SYGVKD. After removal of 7 bases from V and 4 bases from J, the junction contained 4 bases not matched to a gene. The CDR3 totals 16 residues. The DNA for the CDR3 is TGTGCCATCACCGGGACTAGCGGGAGGAGCACCGGGGAGCTGTTTTTT. Amino acid sequence: CAITGTSGRSTGELFF.

A few counts support this clone. The genes are TRBV29-1 and TRBJ2-5, with a weak D call TRBD2 (5 bases). V lost 4 bases to trimming and J lost 3 bases, with 15 bases between them. This CDR3 spans 14 amino acids. Germline V gene lookup returns CDR1 SQVTM and CDR2 ANQGSEA. CDR3 nucleotide sequence: TGCAGCGTTGTAGGCTGGCGGGCCGAAGAGACCCAGTACTTC. Residues: CSVVGWRAEETQYF.

This clone was seen repeatedly, ten times or more. The J gene is TRBJ2-2, the V gene TRBV9; possibly TRBD2 for D (6 bases). This CDR3 spans 14 amino acids. CDR1 and CDR2 from the germline V gene are SGDLS and YYNGEE. V was pared by 0 bases and J by 5 bases, with 8 bases between. The CDR3 sequence: CASSVVAGTGELFF. In nucleotides, the CDR3 is TGTGCCAGCAGCGTAGTTGCGGGAACCGGGGAGCTGTTTTTT.

This clone has a count of ten or more. The genes are TRBV5-6 and TRBJ1-1; no firm D call. V dropped 3 bases and J dropped 0 bases, with 12 bases sitting between them. This CDR3 is built from 15 residues. CDR1 and CDR2 (germline): SGHDT, YYEEEE. The CDR3 reads CASSSDYRVNTEAFF. CDR3 DNA: TGTGCCAGCAGCTCCGATTACCGGGTGAACACTGAAGCTTTCTTT.

The sample holds many counts of this clone. The rearrangement joins TRBV4-1 to TRBJ2-4; tentatively, D is TRBD2 (6 bases). This CDR3 is 18 amino acids long. Per germline, CDR1 MGHRA and CDR2 YSYEKL. V shed 3 bases and J shed 1 base, with 19 bases lying between them. CDR3 loop: CASSQDRDFKWAKNIQYF. DNA of the CDR3: TGCGCCAGCAGCCAGGATCGGGACTTCAAGTGGGCCAAAAACATTCAGTACTTC.

The J gene is TRBJ1-1, the V gene TRBV20-1; D remains ambiguous. This CDR3 is 11 amino acids long. Germline CDR1 is DFQATT and CDR2 is SNEGSKA (reference sequence). Trimming took 5 bases from V and 7 from J, leaving 11 bases between them. The CDR3 bases are TGCAGTGCTCCCCTTCCCTATGAAGCTTTCTTT. It specifies CSAPLPYEAFF.

Ten or more counts support this clone. The J gene is TRBJ1-4, the V gene TRBV5-4; 7 positions agree with TRBD1. There are 15 residues in the CDR3. Germline V gene sequence: CDR1 SGHNT, CDR2 YYREEE (reference sequence). Trimming at V came to 2 bases and at J to 7 bases, leaving 8 bases not matched to a gene. The CDR3 sequence is CASSFDRDAGEKLFF. CDR3 coding DNA: TGTGCCAGCAGCTTCGACAGGGATGCTGGTGAAAAACTGTTTTTT.

This clone was seen ten or more times. V and J are TRBV5-6 and TRBJ2-2; D unclear. Germline lookup yields CDR1 SGHDT and CDR2 YYEEEE. V lost 4 bases to trimming and J lost 6 bases, with 10 bases between them. The CDR3 has 13 amino acids. CDR3 amino acids: CASSLGGPGELFF. The CDR3 DNA sequence: TGTGCCAGCAGCCTGGGCGGTCCCGGGGAGCTGTTTTTT. Looking up the rest from reference TRBV5-6 and TRBJ2-2 gives the full variable domain: DAGVTQSPTHLIKTRGQQVTLRCSPKSGHDTVSWYQQALGQGPQFIFQYYEEEERQRGNFPDRFSGHQFPNYSSELNVNALLLGDSALYLCASSLGGPGELFFGEGSRLTVL.

This clone was counted at least ten times. The J gene is TRBJ2-1, the V gene TRBV4-1, with 9 positions matching TRBD1. CDR1 and CDR2 (germline): MGHRA, YSYEKL. This CDR3 has 14 amino acids. Losses at the gene ends were 4 bases for V and 6 bases for J; bases not matched to a gene: 4. CDR3: CASSRGQGVNEQFF. CDR3 sequence (DNA): TGCGCCAGCAGCCGGGGACAGGGTGTCAATGAGCAGTTCTTC.

This clone was recorded at least ten times. This chain links TRBV19 with TRBJ2-3; TRBD2 agrees at 8 bases. This CDR3 contains 15 residues. The V segment lost 4 bases and the J segment 3 bases; nucleotides outside the gene matches: 6. Germline-derived CDR1 and CDR2 are LNHDA and SQIVND (reference sequence). CDR3 sequence reads: CASSSRGGVTDTQYF. The CDR3 DNA reads as TGTGCCAGTAGTAGTCGGGGGGGCGTTACAGATACGCAGTATTTT.

The sample holds many counts of this clone. The rearrangement links TRBV10-1 to TRBJ2-1; 9 bases fit TRBD2. The V and J ends lost 5 bases and 7 bases, in that order; junction bases with no gene match: 6. The CDR3 totals 14 residues. CDR1 is WNHNN and CDR2 is SYGVQD in the germline V gene (reference sequence). This CDR3 reads CASSLSGSVNEQFF. DNA for the CDR3: TGCGCCAGCAGTCTTAGCGGGAGCGTGAATGAGCAGTTCTTC.